The entry below describes one T cell receptor beta chain. The antigen it recognizes is unknown. Base quality data are lacking; no much larger clone is found one base away. The CDR3 numbers 13 residues from cysteine through phenylalanine. The sequence is cut down to CDR3 DNA, 39 bases in frame from base 1. CDR1 and CDR2 were assigned from the germline V gene as SGHRS and YFSETQ. V is shortened by 0 bases, J by 9 bases, and the region joining them spans 10 bases. TCRbeta CDR3 regions were amplified from genomic DNA by means of the immunoSEQ Assay, a bias-controlled multiplex PCR. The paper's data handling went like this. The number of nucleated cells in each sample was estimated from the amplification of reference gene primers within the assay. To quantify the absolute abundance of each unique TCRbeta CDR3 rearrangement, sequence reads were collapsed and filtered. For each sample, productive Simpson clonality was calculated by taking the square root of Simpson's diversity index across productive rearrangements. TCRdb stores this immuneACCESS table with in-frame sequences only. Part of the clones is absent; in the studies checked, under half of the shortfall reflects unresolved V genes, and no reason is known for the rest. That table gives V, J and clone size, and the DNA gave D and trimming. The sample table contains about 99,000 clones; only one count was recorded for roughly 81% of them. The ten largest make up approximately 4.6% of the sample.

The data were taken from a study of blood T cell repertoires in COVID-19 (TCRdb year 2020). About the investigation overall: Collaborator samples came from the United States, Italy and Spain and covered acute and convalescent phases of COVID-19. The prospective study material was composed of cDNA or gDNA derived from T cells, B-cell-depleted T cells, or PBMCs. Subjects who had been exposed to COVID-19, were actively infected with it, or had recovered from it provided the deeply sampled blood TCRbeta repertoires that made up the dataset. The repertoires were made available in a free public database intended to serve as a resource for research on the immune response to SARS-CoV-2. Samples came from the ongoing ImmuneRACE study (first 160 participants) plus 1,254 subjects from 6 global collaborators. Nearly every sample came with metadata listing a de-identified subject ID, COVID-19 status, age in years and sex. Where available, HLA class I and class II types were taken from metadata supplied by the sample provider and were not determined by assay-based typing. The investigation overall reported the following: How much clinical and demographic metadata was included differed by source and by participant, and the metadata was provided uncurated.

In Seattle, one collaborating source enrolled patients while the infection was active and tracked those patients longitudinally over the course of disease. Each collaborating institution followed its own protocols to collect whole blood in K2EDTA tubes. For TCRbeta analysis, collaborators shipped samples in one of three forms: frozen whole blood, isolated PBMCs, or DNA extracted from either of those sample types. The specimen sequenced was peripheral blood. This TCR derives from a man of 80 years or more with COVID-19, enrolled during active disease. Rearrangement joined TRBV5-1 to TRBJ2-1, with a tentative D gene TRBD2 over 5 matching bases. At the DNA level, the sequence is TGCGCCAGCAGCTTGGCCGAGGGTACTGAGCAGTTCTTC. The encoded protein is CASSLAEGTEQFF.